The next 27 T cell receptor beta chains were all read from a single sample in a study of breast tumors, draining lymph nodes, adjacent tissues. TCRdb processed the multiplex PCR reads anew with MiXCR; each CDR3 protein has one entry. The sample has about 21,000 distinct CDR3 sequences; about two fifths are singletons. Material: breast tumor tissue. These receptors were taken from a female donor with breast cancer. Some clones in this sample may be carry-over from other donors' samples.

The chain has TRBV5-1 and TRBJ2-5, with TRBD1 as a possible D gene (6 bases). Looked up from germline, CDR1 is SGHRS and CDR2 is YFSETQ. The CDR3 length is 15 residues. With 4 bases removed from V and 4 bases from J, the gap between germline ends came to 17 bases. CDR3: CASSPQQGLGETQYF. The CDR3 DNA is TGCGCCAGCAGCCCTCAACAGGGTTTGGGAGAGACCCAGTACTTC.

This clonotype was seen a single time. The chain employs TRBV24-1 and TRBJ1-2, with D unresolved. This CDR3 is 12 amino acids long. Trimming pared 5 bases from V and 2 bases from J, leaving 5 bases between. In germline, CDR1 is KGHDR, CDR2 SFDVKD. CDR3 nucleotide sequence: TGTGCCACCAGTGGAGACAACTATGGCTACACCTTC. It specifies CATSGDNYGYTF.

The chain combines TRBV7-9 with TRBJ1-2; D gene uncertain. Trimming removed 7 bases at V and 5 bases at J, with 11 bases between. Germline V gene lookup returns CDR1 SEHNR and CDR2 FQNEAQ (reference sequence). CDR3 size: 12 residues. The CDR3 DNA reads as TGTGCCAGCACCCGTGACTTGTATGGCTACACCTTC. Its protein product is CASTRDLYGYTF.

The V call is TRBV6-4, the J call TRBJ2-3; possibly TRBD1 for D (6 bases). CDR1 MRHNA and CDR2 SNTAGT come from the germline V gene. This CDR3 is 18 amino acids long. V lost 2 bases to trimming and J lost 1 base, with 19 bases between them. The CDR3 bases are TGTGCCAGCAGTGACGGCCCCACAGGGACCATGGGCACAGATACGCAGTATTTT. Amino acid sequence: CASSDGPTGTMGTDTQYF.

The genes are TRBV20-1 and TRBJ2-3, with 10 bases lining up with TRBD2. Germline CDR1 reads DFQATT; CDR2 reads SNEGSKA (reference sequence). The CDR3 extends over 15 amino acids. J lost 8 bases, V lost 0 bases, and 8 bases had no gene match. The CDR3 loop is CSARDRTSGPGTQYF. In DNA form, the CDR3 reads TGCAGTGCTAGAGATAGGACTAGCGGCCCGGGTACGCAGTATTTT.

The rearrangement uses TRBV28 and TRBJ2-3; D not certain. CDR1 and CDR2 (germline): MDHEN, SYDVKM. CDR3 size: 12 residues. V shed 4 bases and J shed 6 bases, with 8 bases lying between them. The CDR3 is CASSSNLDTQYF. The DNA of the CDR3 is TGTGCCAGCAGTTCGAATCTGGATACGCAGTATTTT.

This clonotype was seen at least ten times. Just one base apart from a much larger clone, this may be a read error. The chain links TRBV20-1 to TRBJ2-7; TRBD1 matches 7 bases. Germline lookup yields CDR1 DFQATT and CDR2 SNEGSKA (reference sequence). The CDR3 runs 16 residues. The J segment lost 1 base and the V segment lost 3 bases, leaving 12 bases of the junction unmatched. CDR3 sequence reads: CSASPLPGQPSYEQYF. The CDR3 DNA sequence: TGCAGTGCTAGTCCGTTACCGGGACAGCCTTCCTACGAGCAGTACTTC.

CDR3 sequence (DNA): TGTGCCAGCAGTTTCGCGGGACAGGGCTACGAGCAGTACTTC. It encodes CASSFAGQGYEQYF. V is TRBV12-3 or TRBV12-4 and J is TRBJ2-7; the match to TRBD1 covers 9 bases. The CDR3 runs 14 residues. Trimming at V came to 3 bases and at J to 3 bases, leaving 3 bases not matched to a gene.

This clonotype showed up many times. The genes are TRBV9 and TRBJ2-3; 9 bases line up with TRBD1. The CDR3 runs to 15 residues. In germline, CDR1 is SGDLS, CDR2 YYNGEE. Trimming took 0 bases from V and 1 from J; bases not matched to a gene: 0. The CDR3 nucleotides read TGTGCCAGCAGCGTAGGGACAGGGGGCACAGATACGCAGTATTTT. Its protein product is CASSVGTGGTDTQYF. The full variable domain, completed using reference TRBV9 and TRBJ2-3, is DSGVTQTPKHLITATGQRVTLRCSPRSGDLSVYWYQQSLDQGLQFLIQYYNGEERAKGNILERFSAQQFPDLHSELNLSSLELGDSALYFCASSVGTGGTDTQYFGPGTRLTVL.

This chain joins TRBV18 and TRBJ2-3; 13 bases line up with TRBD2. This CDR3 is 20 amino acids long. The trim removed 4 bases at V and 0 bases at J, leaving 13 bases unmatched. CDR1 and CDR2 from the germline V gene are KGHSH and LQKENI. The CDR3 DNA follows: TGTGCCAGCTCACTCTTAGCACCCGGACTAGCGGGAGTAAGCACAGATACGCAGTATTTT. This sequence encodes CASSLLAPGLAGVSTDTQYF.

J is TRBJ1-1 and V is TRBV10-2; TRBD1 agrees at 9 bases. From germline, CDR1 is WSHSY and CDR2 SAAADI. The ends lost 2 bases at V and 3 bases at J; junction bases unmatched: 7. The CDR3 has 16 residues. The CDR3 region has the DNA TGCGCCAGCAGTGAGATACAGGGGGCTTGGTACACTGAAGCTTTCTTT. Translation: CASSEIQGAWYTEAFF.

This clonotype was seen at least ten times. This sequence joins TRBV10-3 and TRBJ1-2; 8 bases are shared with TRBD1. Germline V gene lookup returns CDR1 ENHRY and CDR2 SYGVKD. The trim removed 9 bases at V and 8 bases at J, leaving 5 bases unmatched. The CDR3 extends over 11 amino acids. The CDR3 sequence is CAIGTGHGYTF. The CDR3 DNA is TGTGCCATTGGGACAGGTCACGGCTACACCTTC.

In its sample, this clonotype is medium-sized. V usage is TRBV5-1 and J usage is TRBJ2-3; D perhaps matches TRBD1 (6 bases). Between the trimmed V and J ends, which lost 3 bases and 2 bases, there was a span of 10 bases. The CDR3 covers 14 residues. The germline CDR1 and CDR2 sequences are SGHRS and YFSETQ. CDR3 loop: CASSSGQPTDTQYF. The CDR3 nucleotides read TGCGCCAGCAGCTCCGGACAGCCCACAGATACGCAGTATTTT.

The count of this clonotype is one. V gene TRBV5-1 combines with J gene TRBJ2-2; 7 bases map to TRBD2. Per germline, CDR1 SGHRS and CDR2 YFSETQ. Trimming cost V 0 bases and J 7 bases; bases outside gene matches: 6. The CDR3 has 15 amino acids. This CDR3 is CASSLASGGVGELFF. CDR3 sequence (DNA): TGCGCCAGCAGCTTGGCTTCGGGAGGCGTCGGGGAGCTGTTTTTT.

The chain links TRBV5-8 to TRBJ2-3, with TRBD2 matching over 7 bases. Germline V gene sequence: CDR1 SGHTS, CDR2 YDEGEE. CDR3 length equals 16 residues. The V gene end was trimmed by 3 bases and the J gene end by 5 bases; junction bases not matched to a gene: 12. The CDR3 DNA sequence: TGTGCCAGCAGCTCAAGTAGCGGGTCAACTAGAGATACGCAGTATTTT. It is translated as CASSSSSGSTRDTQYF.

This clonotype is large (0.1 to 1%) in the sample. The J gene is TRBJ2-7, the V gene TRBV5-1; 8 nucleotides line up with TRBD2. The CDR3 contains 14 residues. The germline V gene has CDR1 SGHRS and CDR2 YFSETQ. The ends lost 6 bases at V and 4 bases at J; junction bases unmatched: 9. The CDR3 nucleotides are TGCGCCAGCACCTCGGGAGGGGCGAGGTACGAGCAGTACTTC. The encoded protein is CASTSGGARYEQYF. Full variable domain (remainder filled in from reference TRBV5-1 and TRBJ2-7): KAGVTQTPRYLIKTRGQQVTLSCSPISGHRSVSWYQQTPGQGLQFLFEYFSETQRNKGNFPGRFSGRQFSNSRSEMNVSTLELGDSALYLCASTSGGARYEQYFGPGTRLTVT.

This clonotype was recorded many times. The chain combines TRBV30 with TRBJ2-1; a weak D match, TRBD1 (6 bases). CDR3 length: 11 residues. V was clipped by 1 base and J by 9 bases, with 7 bases between them. CDR1 GTSNPN and CDR2 SVGIG come from the germline V gene (reference sequence). The CDR3 bases are TGTGCCTGGAGTGAGGGGGTTGAGCAGTTCTTC. Translating gives CAWSEGVEQFF.

The sample holds many counts of this clonotype. The V and J genes are TRBV14 and TRBJ2-1; 9 bases are a match to TRBD2. The CDR3 sequence is 16 residues long. CDR1 is SGHDN and CDR2 is FVKESK in the germline V gene. J was trimmed by 4 bases and V by 2 bases; bases with no gene match: 6. The DNA for the CDR3 is TGTGCCAGCAGCCAACTTCTAGCGGGACTGTACAATGAGCAGTTCTTC. The encoded protein is CASSQLLAGLYNEQFF.

This clonotype has a count of ten or more. The chain carries TRBV12-3 or TRBV12-4 and TRBJ2-3, with TRBD1 matching 11 bases. The junction had 6 bases not matched to a gene; V was cut back by 6 bases and J by 4 bases. This CDR3 contains 15 residues. As DNA, the CDR3 is TGTGCCAGCAGCCCGGGACAGGGGGGGGCAGATACGCAGTATTTT. This codes for CASSPGQGGADTQYF.

At least ten counts were recorded for this clonotype. The chain employs TRBV6-5 and TRBJ2-5; TRBD1 might be the D (6 bases). CDR3 length equals 14 residues. Germline CDR1 MNHEY, CDR2 SVGAGI. Trimming cost V 2 bases and J 5 bases, with 12 bases left between them. This chain's CDR3 is CASSYQGTGETQYF. Written as DNA, the CDR3 is TGTGCCAGCAGTTACCAGGGGACCGGGGAGACCCAGTACTTC.

Ten or more counts support this clonotype. The chain joins TRBV7-9 to TRBJ1-2; D might be TRBD1 (6 bases). V lost 3 bases and J 6 bases, leaving 14 bases between the germline ends. Germline V gene data show CDR1 as SEHNR and CDR2 as FQNEAQ (reference sequence). CDR3 length: 14 amino acids. CDR3 loop: CASSLGGGQDGYTF. Written as DNA, the CDR3 is TGTGCCAGCAGCTTGGGGGGGGGGCAGGATGGCTACACCTTC.

This clonotype was seen a few times. V usage is TRBV18 and J usage is TRBJ2-7; perhaps TRBD2 as D (5 bases). The CDR3 sequence is 14 residues long. Trimming removed 7 bases at V and 1 base at J, with 14 bases between. CDR1 and CDR2 from the germline V gene are KGHSH and LQKENI. The CDR3 bases are TGTGCCAGCTGCAATGAGACTACGTCCTACGAGCAGTACTTC. This sequence encodes CASCNETTSYEQYF.

The CDR3 coding sequence is TGTGCCAGCAGCCTGGGACTTCGCAATGAGCAGTTCTTC. Translated: CASSLGLRNEQFF. The chain uses TRBV7-9 and TRBJ2-1, with D perhaps TRBD2 (6 bases). CDR1 is SEHNR, CDR2 FQNEAQ, per germline (reference sequence). Trimming removed 5 bases from V and 6 bases from J, with 11 bases in between. The CDR3 is 13 amino acids.

This clonotype has at least ten counts. The rearrangement uses TRBV5-6 and TRBJ2-7; 10 nucleotides line up with TRBD2. CDR1 SGHDT and CDR2 YYEEEE come from the germline V gene. Germline trimming cut 4 bases from V and 4 bases from J; bases unmatched to any gene: 20. The CDR3 is 19 residues long. CDR3 region: CASSLAGAFDSWNRYEQYF. CDR3 coding DNA: TGTGCCAGCAGCCTAGCGGGAGCATTTGACTCGTGGAACCGTTACGAGCAGTACTTC.

This clonotype was seen repeatedly, ten times or more. This chain connects TRBV2 to TRBJ2-1; 13 positions agree with TRBD2. The germline CDR1 and CDR2 sequences are SNHLY and FYNNEI. The V segment lost 0 bases and the J segment 5 bases; nucleotides outside the gene matches: 7. This CDR3 has 18 residues. CDR3 bases: TGTGCCAGCAGTGAAGCTGGATTGGGACTAGCGGGAAACAATGAGCAGTTCTTC. As protein: CASSEAGLGLAGNNEQFF.

This clonotype was seen once. One junction end disagrees with the germline gene, perhaps due to a read error. The genes are TRBV20-1 and TRBJ1-2; no clear D. The CDR3 totals 13 residues. Germline loops: CDR1 DFQATT, CDR2 SNEGSKA (reference sequence). The CDR3 sequence: CSGLRPSNYAYTF. DNA of the CDR3: TGCAGTGGGCTTCGACCGTCTAACTATGCCTACACCTTC.

This clonotype has ten or more counts. This chain uses TRBV20-1 with TRBJ2-1; a possible D gene is TRBD2 (5 bases). This CDR3 spans 14 amino acids. Trimming took 3 bases from V and 9 from J, leaving 18 bases between them. In germline, CDR1 is DFQATT, CDR2 SNEGSKA (reference sequence). CDR3 loop: CSARTGSSVGEQFF. CDR3 DNA: TGCAGTGCTAGGACGGGATCCTCTGTCGGTGAGCAGTTCTTC.